The text below deals with one T cell receptor (beta chain). The germline V gene encodes CDR1 MNHEY and CDR2 SVGAGI. CDR3 size: 14 residues. V lost 5 bases to trimming and J lost 10 bases, with 20 bases between them. These data belong to a study of T cell changes during pregnancy in multiple sclerosis. Assay used: immunoSEQ multiplex PCR; TCRdb lists only in-frame clones, some missing. Among about 80,000 clones listed, 92% were seen once. J is TRBJ1-1 and V is TRBV6-5, with a weak D call TRBD1 (6 bases). The sample here was peripheral blood, taken before pregnancy. This sequence originates from a female donor with multiple sclerosis, enrolled in a pregnancy study. The CDR3 is CASSNRGKTPTAFF. The CDR3 DNA is TGTGCCAGCAGTAATAGGGGGAAGACACCCACAGCTTTCTTT.